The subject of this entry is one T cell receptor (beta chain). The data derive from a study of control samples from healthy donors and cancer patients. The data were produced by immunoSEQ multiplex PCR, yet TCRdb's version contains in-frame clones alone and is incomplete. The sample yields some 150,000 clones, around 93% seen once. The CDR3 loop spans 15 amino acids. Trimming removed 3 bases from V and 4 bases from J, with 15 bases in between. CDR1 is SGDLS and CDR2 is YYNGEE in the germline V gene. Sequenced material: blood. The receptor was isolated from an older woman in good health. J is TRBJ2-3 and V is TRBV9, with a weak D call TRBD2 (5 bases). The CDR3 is CASSGALFSADTQYF. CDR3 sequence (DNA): TGTGCCAGCAGCGGAGCCCTGTTTAGCGCAGATACGCAGTATTTT. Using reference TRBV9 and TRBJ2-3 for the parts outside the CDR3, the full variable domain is DSGVTQTPKHLITATGQRVTLRCSPRSGDLSVYWYQQSLDQGLQFLIQYYNGEERAKGNILERFSAQQFPDLHSELNLSSLELGDSALYFCASSGALFSADTQYFGPGTRLTVL.